This T cell receptor beta chain stems from a study of spatial heterogeneity in lung cancer. Study as a whole: More beta-chain than alpha-chain sequences were consistently detected. Raw reads contained each unique TCR and UMI combination more than ten times on average.

In TCRdb, the 5' RACE reads were re-called with MiXCR into one record per CDR3 protein. The table lists more than 5,000 distinct CDR3 sequences, approximately 12% of them singletons. The germline CDR1 and CDR2 sequences are SGHTA and FQGNSA. The CDR3 loop spans 16 amino acids. V was pared by 3 bases and J by 1 base, with 3 bases of the junction left unmatched. The time point is: sample taken at primary tumor resection. Unsorted whole RNA from tumor, nontumor lung or frozen PBMC underwent sequencing. There were roughly 72 donors, all of them untreated patients with early-stage non-small cell lung cancer. This clonotype was picked up many times.

Here the sequenced sample was normal lung tissue next to the tumor, taken at surgery. The clonotype was recovered from a male donor with early-stage non-small cell lung cancer. The chain couples TRBV7-2 to TRBJ2-1, with 10 bases that match TRBD2. The CDR3 nucleotides read TGTGCCAGCAGCTTCCTAGCGGGAGTTTCCTACAATGAGCAGTTCTTC. Protein sequence: CASSFLAGVSYNEQFF.